The table lists the clone carrying this T cell receptor (beta chain) with a count of one. Its antigen remains unidentified. Relative to the germline gene, one junction end is altered; a read error may explain this. Individuals having autoimmune disease history or systemic immunosuppression were not enrolled. This entry comes from a study of OX40 agonist ivuxolimab in advanced cancers. Study as a whole: Three partial responders included one hepatocellular carcinoma patient and two cutaneous melanoma patients. Study results and caveats: CD8+ T cells (on average) carried more expanded clones than CD4+ T cells. Clonal expansion was among the lowest in partial responders at 0.1-3.0 mg/kg, especially CD8+.

Only in-frame clones appear in the TCRdb table, and some are missing; sequencing was by immunoSEQ multiplex PCR. The sample carries more than 100,000 clones, under 95% recorded once. The sequence was collected from an adult with an advanced solid tumor such as melanoma, head and neck, liver or kidney cancer. Material: CD4+ or CD8+ T cells sorted from blood, obtained in a trial of the OX40 agonist ivuxolimab.

The CDR3 is CASSPAGTRETQYF. CDR3 nucleotides: TGTGCTAGCAGCCCCGCCGGGACGAGGGAGACCCAGTACTTC. This chain uses TRBV7-7 with TRBJ2-5, with D possibly being TRBD1 or TRBD2 (5 bases each). Germline assignment: CDR1 SSHAT and CDR2 FNYEAQ (reference sequence). The CDR3 sequence is 14 residues long.